The rows below give T cell receptor beta chains drawn from one sample of a study of blood T cell repertoires in COVID-19. TCRdb's table, derived via immunoSEQ multiplex PCR, lists solely in-frame clones and lacks some. The sample holds under 150,000 clones, 90% seen once. Input material: peripheral blood. Receptors were obtained from a man aged 55-75 years with COVID-19, enrolled during active disease. Both conserved end residues are part of each CDR3. The order of the fields is D gene, V gene, clone size, J gene, CDR3 DNA, CDR3 protein. A D gene is named only where the DNA matches it firmly. Size tells how often a clone was seen (once, few, many) or the class of an expanded clone, and some rows leave it out.

D gene: NA
V gene: TRBV30
clone size: NA
J gene: TRBJ2-7
CDR3 DNA: TGTGCCTGGAGTGTGGGGGGACCCTACGAGCAGTACTTC
CDR3 protein: CAWSVGGPYEQYF

D gene: TRBD2
V gene: TRBV9
clone size: NA
J gene: TRBJ2-1
CDR3 DNA: TGTGCCAGCAGCGTAGAACTAGCGGGAGATGAGCAGTTCTTC
CDR3 protein: CASSVELAGDEQFF

D gene: TRBD1
V gene: TRBV19
clone size: NA
J gene: TRBJ2-5
CDR3 DNA: TGTGCCAGTAGTATAATTAGGGGGCGCGTTGAGACCCAGTACTTC
CDR3 protein: CASSIIRGRVETQYF

D gene: NA
V gene: TRBV20-1
clone size: NA
J gene: TRBJ2-1
CDR3 DNA: TGCAGTGCTAGACTAGCGTATGAGCAGTTCTTC
CDR3 protein: CSARLAYEQFF

D gene: NA
V gene: TRBV3-1/TRBV3-2
clone size: NA
J gene: TRBJ2-3
CDR3 DNA: TGTGCCAGCAGCTCTATTAAGACTGGCACAGATACGCAGTATTTT
CDR3 protein: CASSSIKTGTDTQYF

D gene: TRBD2
V gene: TRBV5-1
clone size: NA
J gene: TRBJ2-7
CDR3 DNA: TGCGCCAGCAGCTTGGCGCTTGGGTCTAGCGGGAGCTACGAGCAGTACTTC
CDR3 protein: CASSLALGSSGSYEQYF

D gene: NA
V gene: TRBV29-1
clone size: NA
J gene: TRBJ2-2
CDR3 DNA: TGCAGCGTGGAGGGCGCGGACACCGGGGAGCTGTTTTTT
CDR3 protein: CSVEGADTGELFF

D gene: NA
V gene: TRBV30
clone size: NA
J gene: TRBJ2-1
CDR3 DNA: TGTGCCTGGAGTGTATGGCGGGAGGACCAATCAGGGGGCTCCTACAATGAGCAGTTCTTC
CDR3 protein: CAWSVWREDQSGGSYNEQFF

D gene: TRBD1
V gene: TRBV10-3
clone size: once
J gene: TRBJ1-5
CDR3 DNA: TGTGCCATCGGGGGACAGGGCAATCAGCCCCAGCATTTT
CDR3 protein: CAIGGQGNQPQHF

D gene: TRBD1
V gene: TRBV5-4
clone size: NA
J gene: TRBJ1-1
CDR3 DNA: TGTGCCAGCAGCACCGACAGGGGACTCACTGAAGCTTTCTTT
CDR3 protein: CASSTDRGLTEAFF

D gene: NA
V gene: TRBV2
clone size: NA
J gene: TRBJ2-7
CDR3 DNA: TGTGCCAGCAGTGCCGGATTCCAGGGGGAGCAGTACTTC
CDR3 protein: CASSAGFQGEQYF

D gene: TRBD1
V gene: TRBV7-9
clone size: NA
J gene: TRBJ2-7
CDR3 DNA: TGTGCCAGCAGCGCACCGGGACAGGGTGTCTACGAGCAGTACTTC
CDR3 protein: CASSAPGQGVYEQYF

D gene: NA
V gene: TRBV11-3
clone size: NA
J gene: TRBJ1-4
CDR3 DNA: TGTGCCAGCAGCTCGCCGACAGACGTGGGGAACATAAAAAATGAAAAACTGTTTTTT
CDR3 protein: CASSSPTDVGNIKNEKLFF

D gene: TRBD2
V gene: TRBV3-1/TRBV3-2
clone size: NA
J gene: TRBJ2-1
CDR3 DNA: TGTGCCAGCAGCCGGACTAGCGGGAGCTGGGACAATGAGCAGTTCTTC
CDR3 protein: CASSRTSGSWDNEQFF

D gene: TRBD1
V gene: TRBV19
clone size: NA
J gene: TRBJ2-7
CDR3 DNA: TGTGCCAGTAGTATAATGGCAGGGGGCTACGAGCAGTACTTC
CDR3 protein: CASSIMAGGYEQYF

D gene: NA
V gene: TRBV9
clone size: NA
J gene: TRBJ2-1
CDR3 DNA: TGTGCCAGCAGCCCGGACAGCTCCTACAATGAGCAGTTCTTC
CDR3 protein: CASSPDSSYNEQFF